Listed here is a single TCR beta chain. The source of the sample is a study of blood T cell repertoires in COVID-19. Looking at the study overall: There were acute and convalescent COVID-19 samples, and they came from the United States, Italy and Spain.

The participants were between roughly 18 and 100 years old and came from 24 US areas. Recovered status in Cohort 3 required two negative PCRs, clearance, or symptom resolution. Original handling: Amplification of reference gene primers was used by the study to estimate nucleated cell counts. Some clones are missing from TCRdb's copy, which holds only in-frame ones; the method was immunoSEQ multiplex PCR. V and J calls plus clone size are reproduced from that table; the DNA served to infer D and trimming. The sample has hundreds of thousands of clones, around nine tenths seen once. Trimming removed 6 bases from V and 6 bases from J; junction bases left unmatched: 8. This CDR3 is 15 amino acids long. Per germline, CDR1 LNHNV and CDR2 YYDKDF (reference sequence).

The source is a woman aged 50 to 65 who had recovered from COVID-19. Sequencing was performed on PBMCs or T cells enriched from blood (not recorded which). The chain employs TRBV15 and TRBJ1-1; 12 bases agree with TRBD1. The CDR3 DNA follows: TGTGCCACCAGACCCGGGACAGGGGGCCACGCTGAAGCTTTCTTT. Protein: CATRPGTGGHAEAFF. The variable domain in full, with the rest retrieved from reference TRBV15 and TRBJ1-1, is DAMVIQNPRYQVTQFGKPVTLSCSQTLNHNVMYWYQQKSSQAPKLLFHYYDKDFNNEADTPDNFQSRRPNTSFCFLDIRSPGLGDTAMYLCATRPGTGGHAEAFFGQGTRLTVV.